This T cell receptor beta chain comes out of a study of blood T cells in healthy people across ages. Study findings and constraints: Roughly linear age-related decline in beta diversity appeared, significant by age approximately 40. Shifts in expanded clonotypes may have been confounded by donor CMV status, which was unknown.

CDR1 and CDR2 (germline): SEHNR, FQNEAQ (reference sequence). CDR3 size: 15 residues. V lost 4 bases to trimming and J lost 7 bases; unmatched junction nucleotides: 8. A second PCR of roughly 6 to 12 cycles used a sample-barcoded 5' primer and a J-beta primer mix. MiXCR, run by TCRdb on the 5' RACE reads, gives a single entry per CDR3 protein. The data show nearly 800,000 distinct CDR3 sequences, roughly 25% seen once. Comments on this clonotype: Its antigen is undetermined.

This sample was also put to use in a study of T cells of mothers and their children.

Sequenced input: blood. This TCR was recovered from a boy between 10 and 17 years old in good health. The rearrangement joins TRBV7-9 to TRBJ2-1, with TRBD2 matching over 9 bases. The DNA for the CDR3 is TGTGCCAGCAGCTCACTTAGCGGGAGAGGGAATGAGCAGTTCTTC. This translates into CASSSLSGRGNEQFF.